These T cell receptor beta chains were read from a single sample in a study of cytomegalovirus exposure and HLA in healthy donors. Profiled with immunoSEQ multiplex PCR; TCRdb holds only in-frame clones, not every one. The data hold 95,000 to 100,000 clones, with around 76% observed a single time. Material: PBMCs. The source is a man between 40 and 49 years old in good health and CMV-seropositive. Both conserved end residues are part of each CDR3. A D gene is named only where the DNA matches it firmly. A clone size is listed for some rows: how often the clone was seen (once, few, many), or a class if it is expanded.

TRBV11-2,TRBD1,TRBJ2-7,NA,TGTGCCAGCAGCTTGGGGACAGGGGCCTACGAGCAGTACTTC,CASSLGTGAYEQYF
TRBV11-3,TRBD2,TRBJ2-3,NA,TGTGCCAGCAGCCCCCGGGCGGGGGGGCAGCTAGATACGCAGTATTTT,CASSPRAGGQLDTQYF
TRBV10-3,TRBD2,TRBJ2-2,NA,TGTGCCATCAGTGAGTCGACGCTCGCGGGGGGGCGGACCGGGGAGCTGTTTTTT,CAISESTLAGGRTGELFF
TRBV2,TRBD1,TRBJ2-3,NA,TGTGCCAGCAGGGGGACAGGGAGCACAGATACGCAGTATTTT,CASRGTGSTDTQYF
TRBV4-1,NA,TRBJ2-5,few,TGCGCCAGCAGCCAAGCGCCGGGACAGCAACGGGAGCAGTACTTC,CASSQAPGQQREQYF
TRBV5-4,NA,TRBJ1-2,NA,TGTGCCAGCAGCTTCGACAGTAACTATGGCTACACCTTC,CASSFDSNYGYTF
TRBV18,TRBD1,TRBJ1-5,NA,TGTGCCAGCTCACCCACCGGGACAGGTCGCTATAGCAATCAGCCCCAGCATTTT,CASSPTGTGRYSNQPQHF
TRBV7-8,TRBD2,TRBJ2-3,few,TGTGCCAGCAGCCAATCTAGCGGGGGGGCGTCAGATACGCAGTATTTT,CASSQSSGGASDTQYF
TRBV4-2,TRBD1,TRBJ1-2,NA,TGTGCCAGCAGCCAAAGGGGACAGGGCGGTGGCTACACCTTC,CASSQRGQGGGYTF
TRBV7-9,NA,TRBJ1-4,NA,TGTTCCAGCAGCTTCGGGAGGGAAACTAATGAAAAACTGTTTTTT,CSSSFGRETNEKLFF
TRBV6-1,NA,TRBJ2-5,NA,TGTGCCAGCAGTGGTACGGGGCAAGAGACCCAGTACTTC,CASSGTGQETQYF
TRBV9,TRBD2,TRBJ2-3,NA,TGTGCCAGCAGCGTAGCTCCGACTAGCGGCACAGATACGCAGTATTTT,CASSVAPTSGTDTQYF
TRBV6-6,TRBD1,TRBJ2-7,NA,TGTGCCAGCAGGGGAGCCGGGACAGGACCCTACGAGCAGTACTTC,CASRGAGTGPYEQYF
TRBV19,TRBD2,TRBJ2-3,NA,TGTGCCAGTAGTATTTTAGCGGGGGGTACAGATACGCAGTATTTT,CASSILAGGTDTQYF
TRBV18,TRBD1,TRBJ1-3,NA,TGTGCCAGCTCACCATCGGGACAGAGAAACACCATATATTTT,CASSPSGQRNTIYF
TRBV7-9,TRBD2,TRBJ2-1,NA,TGTGCCAGCAGCCGAACTAGCGGTAGAGTCAATGAGCAGTTCTTC,CASSRTSGRVNEQFF
TRBV5-1,TRBD2,TRBJ2-3,NA,TGCGCCAGCAGCTTGGGGCGGGCTAGCGGGGGGTCCACAGATACGCAGTATTTT,CASSLGRASGGSTDTQYF
TRBV2,NA,TRBJ2-5,NA,TGTGCCAGCATGGGAGGGGGAGAGACCCAGTACTTC,CASMGGGETQYF
TRBV7-2,TRBD1,TRBJ1-5,NA,TGTGCCAGCAGCCGATTCGACAGGGACCAGCCCCAGCATTTT,CASSRFDRDQPQHF
TRBV5-5,NA,TRBJ1-4,NA,TGTGCCAGCAGCTGGGCCAGGGGTTTCGAAAAACTGTTTTTT,CASSWARGFEKLFF
TRBV5-6,NA,TRBJ1-1,NA,TGTGCCAGCGAGCGGGGGGGGCGGGCTTTCTTT,CASERGGRAFF
TRBV9,NA,TRBJ2-6,NA,TGTGCCAGCAGCTCACAAGTTGTCTCTGGGGCCAACGTCCTGACTTTC,CASSSQVVSGANVLTF
TRBV5-4,TRBD2,TRBJ2-1,NA,TGTGCCAGCAGCCGGACTAGCGCAAACAATGAGCAGTTCTTC,CASSRTSANNEQFF
TRBV28,TRBD2,TRBJ2-5,few,TGTGCCAGCAGTTTATCCCACCCAGGGCCGCGGGAGGAGACCCAGTACTTC,CASSLSHPGPREETQYF
TRBV5-1,TRBD1,TRBJ1-1,NA,TGCGCCAGCAGCTTAGGGGGGACAGCGAACACTGAAGCTTTCTTT,CASSLGGTANTEAFF
TRBV5-4,NA,TRBJ2-7,NA,TGTGCCAGCAGCTGGAGGGACCACTACGAGCAGTACTTC,CASSWRDHYEQYF
TRBV4-1,NA,TRBJ2-7,once,TGCGCCAGCAGCCAAGAATGGGCCTCCGTGGACGAGCAGTACTTC,CASSQEWASVDEQYF
TRBV25-1,TRBD2,TRBJ2-1,NA,TGTGCCAGCAGATTAGGGACTAGCACCTACAATGAGCAGTTCTTC,CASRLGTSTYNEQFF
TRBV5-6,TRBD1,TRBJ2-7,NA,TGTGCCAGCAGCCGGGACAGATCTCCCTACGAGCAGTACTTC,CASSRDRSPYEQYF
TRBV29-1,NA,TRBJ2-7,NA,TGCAGCGTTGGTTCATCCTACGAGCAGTACTTC,CSVGSSYEQYF
TRBV5-1,NA,TRBJ2-1,NA,TGCGCCAGCGCCGTGGACTACTACAATGAGCAGTTCTTC,CASAVDYYNEQFF
TRBV7-2,NA,TRBJ1-2,NA,TGTGCCAGCAGCTTAGAGGAGGGAGCCGGGGGTGGCTACACCTTC,CASSLEEGAGGGYTF
TRBV6-5,NA,TRBJ1-1,NA,TGTGCCAGCAGTTACTCGGGAGGGCCGAACACTGAAGCTTTCTTT,CASSYSGGPNTEAFF
TRBV7-8,NA,TRBJ1-5,NA,TGTGCCAGCAGCTTAATCCAGGGCAATCAGCCCCAGCATTTT,CASSLIQGNQPQHF
TRBV6-1,NA,TRBJ1-1,NA,TGTGCCAGCAGTGAAGGGACAGTGGGAAGTACTGAAGCTTTCTTT,CASSEGTVGSTEAFF
TRBV7-2,NA,TRBJ1-5,NA,TGTGCCAGCAGCTTAAACAGGGTTGAGGGTCAGCCCCAGCATTTT,CASSLNRVEGQPQHF
TRBV28,NA,TRBJ2-5,few,TGTGCCAGCAGTATTCCCCCGCGTGAGACCCAGTACTTC,CASSIPPRETQYF
TRBV28,TRBD1,TRBJ1-2,NA,TGTGCCAGCAGTAGGGGGCCTAACTATGGCTACACCTTC,CASSRGPNYGYTF
TRBV19,TRBD1,TRBJ2-7,NA,TGTGCCAGTAGTTGGGACAGCTACTCCTACGAGCAGTACTTC,CASSWDSYSYEQYF
TRBV5-4,TRBD1,TRBJ2-4,NA,TGTGCCAGCAGCTTCCCGGGACAGGGGACGAGCATTCAGTACTTC,CASSFPGQGTSIQYF
TRBV10-3,NA,TRBJ2-1,NA,TGTGCCATCAGTCAAGCTTCGGCCGGGAATGAGCAGTTCTTC,CAISQASAGNEQFF
TRBV5-1,TRBD1,TRBJ2-5,few,TGCGCCAGCAGCCGAGAGGGACAGGGAGGAGAGACCCAGTACTTC,CASSREGQGGETQYF
TRBV7-9,TRBD2,TRBJ2-1,NA,TGTGCCAGCAGCCGGATTAGCGGGAGTAGGAATGAGCAGTTCTTC,CASSRISGSRNEQFF
TRBV5-6,TRBD1,TRBJ2-5,NA,TGTGCCAGCAGCCCAGAGGACAGGGGTCGAGAGACCCAGTACTTC,CASSPEDRGRETQYF
TRBV29-1,TRBD1,TRBJ2-7,NA,TGCAGCGGTGGACAGGGCAATGGCGAGCAGTACTTC,CSGGQGNGEQYF